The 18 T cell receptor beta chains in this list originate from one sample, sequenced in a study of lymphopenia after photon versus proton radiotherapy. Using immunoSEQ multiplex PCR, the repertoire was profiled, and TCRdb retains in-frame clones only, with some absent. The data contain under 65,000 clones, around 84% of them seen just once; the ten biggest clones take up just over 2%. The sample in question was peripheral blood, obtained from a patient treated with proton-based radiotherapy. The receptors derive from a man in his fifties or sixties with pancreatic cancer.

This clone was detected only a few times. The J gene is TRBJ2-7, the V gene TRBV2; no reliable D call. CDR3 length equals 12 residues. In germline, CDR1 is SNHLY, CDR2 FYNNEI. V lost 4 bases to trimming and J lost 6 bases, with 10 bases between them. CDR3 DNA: TGTGCCAGCAGTGCCCCAGGAACCGAGCAGTACTTC. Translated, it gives CASSAPGTEQYF.

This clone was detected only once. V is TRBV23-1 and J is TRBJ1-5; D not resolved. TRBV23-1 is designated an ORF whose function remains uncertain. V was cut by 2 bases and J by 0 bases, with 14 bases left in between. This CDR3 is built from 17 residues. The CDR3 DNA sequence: TGCGCCAGCAGTCAAGATGCCAACATAGTTAGCAATCAGCCCCAGCATTTT. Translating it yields CASSQDANIVSNQPQHF.

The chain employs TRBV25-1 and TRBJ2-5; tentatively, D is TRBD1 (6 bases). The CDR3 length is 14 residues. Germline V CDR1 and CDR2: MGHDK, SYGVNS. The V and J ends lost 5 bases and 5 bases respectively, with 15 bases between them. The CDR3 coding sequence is TGTGCCAGCAGTACAGGAACAGGGTTCGAGACCCAGTACTTC. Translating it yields CASSTGTGFETQYF.

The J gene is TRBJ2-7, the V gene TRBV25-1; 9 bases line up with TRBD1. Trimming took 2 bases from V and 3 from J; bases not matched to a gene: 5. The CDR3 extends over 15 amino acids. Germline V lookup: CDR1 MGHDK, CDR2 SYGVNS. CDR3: CASSEGGQGGYEQYF. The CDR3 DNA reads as TGTGCCAGCAGTGAAGGGGGACAGGGAGGCTACGAGCAGTACTTC.

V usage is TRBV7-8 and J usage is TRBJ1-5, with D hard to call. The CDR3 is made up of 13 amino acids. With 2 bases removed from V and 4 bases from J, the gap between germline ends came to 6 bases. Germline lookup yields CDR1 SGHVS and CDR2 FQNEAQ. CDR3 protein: CASSLTDNQPQHF. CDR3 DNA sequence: TGTGCCAGCAGCTTAACAGATAATCAGCCCCAGCATTTT.

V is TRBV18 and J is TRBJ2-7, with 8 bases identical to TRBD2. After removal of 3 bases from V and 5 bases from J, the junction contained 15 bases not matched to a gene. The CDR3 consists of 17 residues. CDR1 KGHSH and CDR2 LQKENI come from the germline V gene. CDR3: CASSPTTASGLSHEQYF. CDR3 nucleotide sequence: TGTGCCAGCTCACCGACAACAGCTAGCGGGTTGAGCCACGAGCAGTACTTC.

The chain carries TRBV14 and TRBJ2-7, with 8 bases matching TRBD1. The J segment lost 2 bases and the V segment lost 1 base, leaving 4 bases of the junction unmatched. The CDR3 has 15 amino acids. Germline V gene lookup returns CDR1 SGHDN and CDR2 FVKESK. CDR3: CASSQAGTGAYEQYF. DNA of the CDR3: TGTGCCAGCAGCCAAGCCGGGACAGGAGCCTACGAGCAGTACTTC.

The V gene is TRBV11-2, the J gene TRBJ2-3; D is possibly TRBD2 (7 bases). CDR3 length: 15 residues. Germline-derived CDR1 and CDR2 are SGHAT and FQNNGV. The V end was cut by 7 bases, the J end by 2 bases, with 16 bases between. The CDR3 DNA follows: TGTGCCAGCAAGCCGCAGCGGGGACACACAGATACGCAGTATTTT. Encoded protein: CASKPQRGHTDTQYF.

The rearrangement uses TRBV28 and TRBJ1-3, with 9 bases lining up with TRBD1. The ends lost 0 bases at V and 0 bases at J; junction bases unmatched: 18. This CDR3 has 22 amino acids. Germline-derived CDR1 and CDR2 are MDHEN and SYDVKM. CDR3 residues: CASSLWGVGQGTTTSSGNTIYF. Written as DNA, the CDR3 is TGTGCCAGCAGTTTATGGGGCGTAGGACAGGGGACGACAACAAGCTCTGGAAACACCATATATTTT. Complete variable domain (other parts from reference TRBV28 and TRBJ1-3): DVKVTQSSRYLVKRTGEKVFLECVQDMDHENMFWYRQDPGLGLRLIYFSYDVKMKEKGDIPEGYSVSREKKERFSLILESASTNQTSMYLCASSLWGVGQGTTTSSGNTIYFGEGSWLTVV.

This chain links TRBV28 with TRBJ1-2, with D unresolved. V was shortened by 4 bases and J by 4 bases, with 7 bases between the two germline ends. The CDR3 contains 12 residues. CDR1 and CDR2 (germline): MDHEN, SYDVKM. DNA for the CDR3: TGTGCCAGCAGTTCAGGATCCTATGGCTACACCTTC. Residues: CASSSGSYGYTF.

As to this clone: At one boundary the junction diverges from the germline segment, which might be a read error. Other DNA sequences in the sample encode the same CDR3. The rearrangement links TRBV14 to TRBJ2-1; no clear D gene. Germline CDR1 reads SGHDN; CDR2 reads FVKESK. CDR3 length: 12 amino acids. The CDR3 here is CASSQVLNEQFF. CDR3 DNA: TGTGCTAGCAGCCAAGTATTGAATGAGCAGTTCTTC.

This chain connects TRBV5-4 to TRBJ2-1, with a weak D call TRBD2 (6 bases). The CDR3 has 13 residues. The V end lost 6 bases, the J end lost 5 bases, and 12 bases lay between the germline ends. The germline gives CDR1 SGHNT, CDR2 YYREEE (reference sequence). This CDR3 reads CASMRGLDNEQFF. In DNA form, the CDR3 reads TGTGCCAGCATGCGGGGCTTAGACAATGAGCAGTTCTTC.

The CDR3 here is CASPDGTGHGYTF. The CDR3 region has the DNA TGTGCCTCCCCTGATGGGACAGGGCATGGCTACACCTTC. This rearrangement joins TRBV30 to TRBJ1-2; 9 bases fit TRBD1. Trimming took 7 bases from V and 6 from J; bases not matched to a gene: 9. The CDR3 runs 13 residues. Germline V lookup: CDR1 GTSNPN, CDR2 SVGIG (reference sequence).

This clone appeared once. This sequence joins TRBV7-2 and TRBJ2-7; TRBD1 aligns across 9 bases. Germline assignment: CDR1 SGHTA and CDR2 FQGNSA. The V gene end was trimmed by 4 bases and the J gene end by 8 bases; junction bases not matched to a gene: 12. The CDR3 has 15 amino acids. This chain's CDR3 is CASSYSGTGSGKQYF. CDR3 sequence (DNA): TGTGCCAGCAGCTACTCCGGGACAGGGTCCGGAAAGCAGTACTTC.

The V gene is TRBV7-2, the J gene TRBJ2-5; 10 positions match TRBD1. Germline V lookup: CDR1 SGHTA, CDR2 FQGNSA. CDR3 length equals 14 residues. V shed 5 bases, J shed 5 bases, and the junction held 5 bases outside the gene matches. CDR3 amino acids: CASSPRTGGETQYF. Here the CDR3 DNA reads TGTGCCAGCAGCCCACGGACAGGGGGGGAGACCCAGTACTTC.

CDR3 amino acids: CASSDRRGSNQPQHF. As DNA, the CDR3 is TGTGCCAGCAGTGACAGACGGGGCAGCAATCAGCCCCAGCATTTT. This chain joins TRBV28 and TRBJ1-5, with D maybe TRBD1 (5 bases). The ends were cut back, 5 bases at V and 1 base at J, with 12 bases in the middle. Germline V gene data show CDR1 as MDHEN and CDR2 as SYDVKM. CDR3 length: 15 amino acids.

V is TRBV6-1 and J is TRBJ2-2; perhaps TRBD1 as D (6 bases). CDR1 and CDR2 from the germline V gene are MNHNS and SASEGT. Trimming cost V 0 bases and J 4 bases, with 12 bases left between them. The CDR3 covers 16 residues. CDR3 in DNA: TGTGCCAGCAGTGAAGCTAGGGGGACGCTCACCGGGGAGCTGTTTTTT. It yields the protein CASSEARGTLTGELFF.

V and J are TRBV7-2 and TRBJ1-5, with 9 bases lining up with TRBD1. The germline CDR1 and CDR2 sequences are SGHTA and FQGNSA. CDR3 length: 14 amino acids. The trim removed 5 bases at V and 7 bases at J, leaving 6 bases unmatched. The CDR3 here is CASSKRTGEQPQHF. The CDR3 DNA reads TGTGCCAGCAGCAAACGGACAGGGGAACAGCCCCAGCATTTT.